This T cell receptor beta chain was captured by sequencing in a study of Ad26.COV2.S vaccination and SARS-CoV-2 variants. Background on the study: Donor had been placed in the Ad26.COV2.S arm of the COV1001 trial.

The treatment is: around 19 received Ad26.COV2.S at low or high dose, single or two shots; 5 received placebo; per-sample allocation not given. Sampling took place 63 days after the first vaccine or placebo injection. It was an adult aged 18-55 years in Boston who was the donor. The study used a vaccine consisting of an Ad26 vector that expressed Wuhan-strain SARS-CoV-2 spike. Sequenced by immunoSEQ multiplex PCR; TCRdb stores in-frame clones only, minus some. The sample includes 300,000 to 350,000 clones, around 81% of them seen just once. Study results and limitations: Post-vaccination spike-specific CD8+ and CD4+ T cell responses reportedly had substantial breadth.

This clone was seen once. Its specificity is unknown. Germline V gene sequence: CDR1 SGHTA, CDR2 FQGNSA. Trimming removed 3 bases from V and 0 bases from J; junction bases left unmatched: 3. The CDR3 consists of 16 residues. Material: peripheral blood, obtained in a trial of Ad26.COV2.S vaccine versus placebo. The V and J genes are TRBV7-2 and TRBJ2-2, with 8 bases matching TRBD2. This receptor was identified in a person aged 18 to 65 who received the Ad26.COV2.S COVID-19 vaccine or a placebo. DNA of the CDR3: TGTGCCAGCAGCTTTAGGCGGGGGGCGAACACCGGGGAGCTGTTTTTT. It specifies CASSFRRGANTGELFF.